This TCR beta chain was sequenced in a study of blood T cell repertoires in COVID-19. Overall study context: Nucleic acid was either cDNA or gDNA, and it came from T cells, B-cell-depleted T cells, or PBMCs.

This clone showed up just once. In the source study's methods: Counts of nucleated cells, estimated from reference gene primer amplification, were obtained. Sequencing was performed with immunoSEQ multiplex PCR; in TCRdb, only in-frame clones are kept and a portion is missing. Clone size and V and J calls were adopted from that table, with D and trimming inferred from the DNA. The sample lists 250,000 to 300,000 clones; roughly 88% were seen once. Germline values: CDR1 SGHVS, CDR2 FQNEAQ. The CDR3 length is 14 residues. The V and J ends lost 1 base and 6 bases respectively, with 10 bases between them.

The clonotype was recovered from a woman aged 25 to 39 who had recovered from COVID-19. V and J are TRBV7-8 and TRBJ2-1; D is possibly TRBD1 (6 bases). Sequenced: PBMCs or T cells enriched from blood (not recorded which). CDR3 sequence (DNA): TGTGCCAGCAGCTTAGTAACAGGGAGCAATGAGCAGTTCTTC. Translating gives CASSLVTGSNEQFF.